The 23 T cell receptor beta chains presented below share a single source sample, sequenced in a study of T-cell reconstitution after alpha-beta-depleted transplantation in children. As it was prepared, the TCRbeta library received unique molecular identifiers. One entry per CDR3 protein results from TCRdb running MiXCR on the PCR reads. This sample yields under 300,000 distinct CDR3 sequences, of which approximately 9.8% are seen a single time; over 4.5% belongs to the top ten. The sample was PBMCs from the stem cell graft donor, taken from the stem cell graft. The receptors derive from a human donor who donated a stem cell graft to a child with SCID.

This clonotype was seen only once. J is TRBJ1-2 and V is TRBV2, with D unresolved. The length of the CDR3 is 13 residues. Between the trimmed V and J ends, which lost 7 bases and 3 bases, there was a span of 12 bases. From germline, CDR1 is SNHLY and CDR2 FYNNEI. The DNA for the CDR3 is TGTGCCAGCAATGACGGCCCGGACTATGGCTACACCTTC. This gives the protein CASNDGPDYGYTF.

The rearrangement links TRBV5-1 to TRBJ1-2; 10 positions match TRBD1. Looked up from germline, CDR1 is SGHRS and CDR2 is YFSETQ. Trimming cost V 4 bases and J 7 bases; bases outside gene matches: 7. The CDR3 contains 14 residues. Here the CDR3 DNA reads TGCGCCAGCAGCCTGGGACAGGGGAGCTCTGGCTACACCTTC. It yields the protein CASSLGQGSSGYTF.

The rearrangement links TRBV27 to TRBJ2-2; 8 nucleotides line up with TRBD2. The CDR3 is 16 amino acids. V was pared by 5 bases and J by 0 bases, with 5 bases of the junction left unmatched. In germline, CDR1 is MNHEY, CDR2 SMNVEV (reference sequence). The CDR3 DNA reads TGTGCCAGCAGTCCGGTAGCGGGGACGAACACCGGGGAGCTGTTTTTT. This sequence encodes CASSPVAGTNTGELFF.

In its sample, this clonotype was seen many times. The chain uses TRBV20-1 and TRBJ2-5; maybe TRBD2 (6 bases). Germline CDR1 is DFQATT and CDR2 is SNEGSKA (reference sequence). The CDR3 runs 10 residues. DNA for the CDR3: TGCAGCACGGGGGACGAGACCCAGTACTTC. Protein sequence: CSTGDETQYF.

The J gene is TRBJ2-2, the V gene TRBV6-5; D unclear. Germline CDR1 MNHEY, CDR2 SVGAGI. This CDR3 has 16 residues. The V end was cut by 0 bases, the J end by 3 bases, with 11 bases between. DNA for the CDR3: TGTGCCAGCAGTTACTCAACAGTCGTAGACACCGGGGAGCTGTTTTTT. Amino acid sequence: CASSYSTVVDTGELFF.

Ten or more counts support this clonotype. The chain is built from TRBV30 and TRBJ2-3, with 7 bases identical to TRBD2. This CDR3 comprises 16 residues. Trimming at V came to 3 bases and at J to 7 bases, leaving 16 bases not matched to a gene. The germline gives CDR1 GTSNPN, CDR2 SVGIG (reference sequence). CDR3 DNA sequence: TGTGCCTGGAGGGCGGGGTGGCGGGGGACGTCGAATACGCAGTATTTT. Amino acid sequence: CAWRAGWRGTSNTQYF.

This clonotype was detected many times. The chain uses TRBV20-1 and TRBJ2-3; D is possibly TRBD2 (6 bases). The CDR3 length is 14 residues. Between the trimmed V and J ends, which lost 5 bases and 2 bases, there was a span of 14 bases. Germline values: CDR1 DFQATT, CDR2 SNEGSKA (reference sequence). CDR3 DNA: TGCAGTGCTGGGGACTCCAGTCCCACAGATACGCAGTATTTT. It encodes CSAGDSSPTDTQYF.

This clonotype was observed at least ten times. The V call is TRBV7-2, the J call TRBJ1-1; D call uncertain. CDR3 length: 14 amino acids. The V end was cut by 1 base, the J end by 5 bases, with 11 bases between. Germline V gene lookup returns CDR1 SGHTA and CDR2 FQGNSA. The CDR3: CASSLVGHITEAFF. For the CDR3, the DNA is TGTGCCAGCAGCTTAGTTGGTCATATTACTGAAGCTTTCTTT. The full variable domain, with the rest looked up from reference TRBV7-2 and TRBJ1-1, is GAGVSQSPSNKVTEKGKDVELRCDPISGHTALYWYRQSLGQGLEFLIYFQGNSAPDKSGLPSDRFSAERTGGSVSTLTIQRTQQEDSAVYLCASSLVGHITEAFFGQGTRLTVV.

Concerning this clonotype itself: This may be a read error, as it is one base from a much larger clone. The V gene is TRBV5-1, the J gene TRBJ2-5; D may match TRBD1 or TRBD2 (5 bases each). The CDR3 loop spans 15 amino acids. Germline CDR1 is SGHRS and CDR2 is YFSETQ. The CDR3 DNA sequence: TGCGCCAGCAGCTTGGAATCAGGGACCCAAGAGACCCAGTGCTTC. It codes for CASSLESGTQETQCF. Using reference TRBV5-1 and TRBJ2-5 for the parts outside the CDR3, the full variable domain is KAGVTQTPRYLIKTRGQQVTLSCSPISGHRSVSWYQQTPGQGLQFLFEYFSETQRNKGNFPGRFSGRQFSNSRSEMNVSTLELGDSALYLCASSLESGTQETQCFGPGTRLLVL.

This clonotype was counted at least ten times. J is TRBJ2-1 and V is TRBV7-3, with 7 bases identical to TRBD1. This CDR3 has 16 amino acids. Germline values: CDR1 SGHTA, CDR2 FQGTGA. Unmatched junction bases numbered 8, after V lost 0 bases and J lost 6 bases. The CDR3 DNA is TGTGCCAGCAGCTTAACAGGGGGCGGAAGGGGCAATGAGCAGTTCTTC. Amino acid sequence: CASSLTGGGRGNEQFF. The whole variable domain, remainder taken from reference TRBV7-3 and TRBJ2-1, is GAGVSQTPSNKVTEKGKYVELRCDPISGHTALYWYRQSLGQGPEFLIYFQGTGAADDSGLPNDRFFAVRPEGSVSTLKIQRTERGDSAVYLCASSLTGGGRGNEQFFGPGTRLTVL.

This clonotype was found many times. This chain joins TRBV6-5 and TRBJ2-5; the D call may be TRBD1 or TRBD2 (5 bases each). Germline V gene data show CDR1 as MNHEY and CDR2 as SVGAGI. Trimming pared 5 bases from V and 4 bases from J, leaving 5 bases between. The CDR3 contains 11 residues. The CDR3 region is CASSGGETQYF. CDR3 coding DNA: TGTGCCAGCAGTGGGGGAGAGACCCAGTACTTC.

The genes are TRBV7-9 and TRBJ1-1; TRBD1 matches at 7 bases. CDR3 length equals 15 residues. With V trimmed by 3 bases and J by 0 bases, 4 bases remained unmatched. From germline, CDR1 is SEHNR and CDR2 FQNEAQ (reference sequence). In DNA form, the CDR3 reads TGTGCCAGCAGCTTTACAGGGGCGTTGAACACTGAAGCTTTCTTT. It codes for CASSFTGALNTEAFF. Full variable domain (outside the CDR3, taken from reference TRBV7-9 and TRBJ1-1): DTGVSQNPRHKITKRGQNVTFRCDPISEHNRLYWYRQTLGQGPEFLTYFQNEAQLEKSRLLSDRFSAERPKGSFSTLEIQRTEQGDSAMYLCASSFTGALNTEAFFGQGTRLTVV.

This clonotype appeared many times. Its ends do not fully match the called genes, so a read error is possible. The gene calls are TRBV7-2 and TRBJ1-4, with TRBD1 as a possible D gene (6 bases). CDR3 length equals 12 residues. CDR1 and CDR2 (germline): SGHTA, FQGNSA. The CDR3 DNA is TGTGCCAGCAGCTTAGGCAACAGGGAGAGGATTTTT. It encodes CASSLGNRERIF.

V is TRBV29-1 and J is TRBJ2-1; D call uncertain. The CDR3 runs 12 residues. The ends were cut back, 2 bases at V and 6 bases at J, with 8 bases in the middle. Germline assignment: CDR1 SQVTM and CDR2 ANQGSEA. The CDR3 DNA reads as TGCAGCGTTGAACTCAGAGTCAATGAGCAGTTCTTC. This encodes CSVELRVNEQFF.

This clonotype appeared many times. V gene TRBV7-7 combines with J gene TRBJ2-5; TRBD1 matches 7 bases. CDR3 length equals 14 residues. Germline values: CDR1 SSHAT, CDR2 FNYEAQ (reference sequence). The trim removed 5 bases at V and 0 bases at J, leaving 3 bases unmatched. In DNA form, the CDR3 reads TGTGCCAGCAGCCTGGGACAGTACCAAGAGACCCAGTACTTC. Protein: CASSLGQYQETQYF.

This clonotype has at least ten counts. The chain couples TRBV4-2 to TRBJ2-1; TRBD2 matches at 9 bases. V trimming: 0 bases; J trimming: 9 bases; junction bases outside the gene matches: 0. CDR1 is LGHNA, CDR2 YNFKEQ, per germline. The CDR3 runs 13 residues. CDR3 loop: CASSQDSGGEQFF. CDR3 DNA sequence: TGTGCCAGCAGCCAAGATAGCGGGGGTGAGCAGTTCTTC.

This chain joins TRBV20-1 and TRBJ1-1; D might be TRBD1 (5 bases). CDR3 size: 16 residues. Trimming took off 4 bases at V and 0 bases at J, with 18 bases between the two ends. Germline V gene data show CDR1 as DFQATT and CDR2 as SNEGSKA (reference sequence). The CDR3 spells CSAKRWEGRMNTEAFF. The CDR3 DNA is TGCAGTGCTAAGAGGTGGGAGGGACGAATGAACACTGAAGCTTTCTTT.

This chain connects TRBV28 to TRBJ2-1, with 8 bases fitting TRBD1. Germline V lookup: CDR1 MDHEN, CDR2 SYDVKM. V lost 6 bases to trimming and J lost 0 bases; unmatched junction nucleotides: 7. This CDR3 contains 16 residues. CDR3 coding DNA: TGTGCCAGCAGCGCAGGGGGCCGGCCCTCCTACAATGAGCAGTTCTTC. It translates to CASSAGGRPSYNEQFF.

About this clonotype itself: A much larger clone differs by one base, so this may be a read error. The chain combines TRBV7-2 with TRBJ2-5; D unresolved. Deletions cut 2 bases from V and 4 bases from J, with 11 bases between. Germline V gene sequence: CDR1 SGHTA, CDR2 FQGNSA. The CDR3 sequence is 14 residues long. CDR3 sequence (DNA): TGTGCCAGCAGCTTATCCAGCTTCCTAGAGACCCAGTACTTC. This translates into CASSLSSFLETQYF.

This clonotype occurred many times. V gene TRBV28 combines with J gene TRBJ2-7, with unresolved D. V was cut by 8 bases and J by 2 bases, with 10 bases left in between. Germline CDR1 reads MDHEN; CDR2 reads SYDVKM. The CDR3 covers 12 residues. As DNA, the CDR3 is TGTGCCAGCGGGTGGCAGGCCTACGAGCAGTACTTC. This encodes CASGWQAYEQYF. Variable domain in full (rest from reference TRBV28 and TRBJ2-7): DVKVTQSSRYLVKRTGEKVFLECVQDMDHENMFWYRQDPGLGLRLIYFSYDVKMKEKGDIPEGYSVSREKKERFSLILESASTNQTSMYLCASGWQAYEQYFGPGTRLTVT.

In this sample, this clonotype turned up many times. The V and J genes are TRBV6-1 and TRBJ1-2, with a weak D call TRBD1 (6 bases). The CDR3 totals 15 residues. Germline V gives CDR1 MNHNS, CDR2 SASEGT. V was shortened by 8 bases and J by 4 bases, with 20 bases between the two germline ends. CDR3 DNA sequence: TGTGCCAGCTCCTCCGGAGGGGGTGGGGGCTATGGCTACACCTTC. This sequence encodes CASSSGGGGGYGYTF.

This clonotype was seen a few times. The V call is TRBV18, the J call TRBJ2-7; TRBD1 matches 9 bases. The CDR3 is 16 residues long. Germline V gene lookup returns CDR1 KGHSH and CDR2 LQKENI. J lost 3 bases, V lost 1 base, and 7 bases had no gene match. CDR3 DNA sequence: TGTGCCAGCTCACCACAATCGGGACAGGGTAACTACGAGCAGTACTTC. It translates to CASSPQSGQGNYEQYF.

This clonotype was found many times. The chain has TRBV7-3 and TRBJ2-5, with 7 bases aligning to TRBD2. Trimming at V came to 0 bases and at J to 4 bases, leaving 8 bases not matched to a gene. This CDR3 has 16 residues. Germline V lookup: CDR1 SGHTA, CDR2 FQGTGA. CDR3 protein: CASSLTVGGFGETQYF. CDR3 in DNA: TGTGCCAGCAGCTTAACGGTCGGGGGGTTCGGAGAGACCCAGTACTTC.